What follows describes a single T cell receptor (beta chain). A junction boundary mismatches the germline segment, possibly from a read error. The data were obtained in a study of T cells in Graves' hyperthyroidism and ophthalmopathy. The CDR3 regions of TCR beta were amplified from RNA transcripts. Initially, a first-round RT-PCR of the TCR CDR3 employed the HTBI primer set. TCRdb re-analysed the multiplex PCR reads in MiXCR, keeping a single row per CDR3 protein. The sample records 610,000 or so distinct CDR3 sequences, under 60% being singletons. The CDR3 loop spans 13 amino acids. Germline V gene data show CDR1 as SEHNR and CDR2 as FQNEAQ (reference sequence).

This clonotype was sampled from a young woman with Graves' hyperthyroidism. The rearrangement uses TRBV7-9 and TRBJ1-1; 9 bases map to TRBD1. The source material was peripheral blood or thyroid tissue (not recorded which). The CDR3, as DNA: TGCGCCAGAAGCCAAGGGACAGGGAATAGAGCTTTCTTT. This sequence encodes CARSQGTGNRAFF.